This is a list of T cell receptor beta chains from one sample in a study of CD4 T cells in relation to SARS-CoV-2 and coronaviruses. Their recognized antigens are unknown. Measured with immunoSEQ multiplex PCR; TCRdb has only the in-frame clones, and not every one. This sample has about 41,000 clones; roughly 84% occur once, and the top ten carry 4.5%. Material for sequencing was naive CD4+ T cells from PBMCs, cultured in vitro. The receptors here all came from an adult with COVID-19. CDR3s include the opening cysteine and the closing phenylalanine or tryptophan. A D gene is named only where the DNA matches it firmly. Expanded clones get a size class; other rows say once, few or many, or leave the size out.

once,TRBV6-5,TRBJ1-1,NA,TGTGCCAGCAGAAGAGGACAGCCGAACACTGAAGCTTTCTTT,CASRRGQPNTEAFF
NA,TRBV27,TRBJ2-3,NA,TGTGCCAGCAGTTCCGGACTGCGAATCACAGATACGCAGTATTTT,CASSSGLRITDTQYF
NA,TRBV5-4,TRBJ2-5,NA,TGTGCCAGCAGCTCCGGGGGGCTAGCTTGGCAAGAGACCCAGTACTTC,CASSSGGLAWQETQYF
NA,TRBV28,TRBJ1-2,NA,TGTGCCAGCACAAGGAACAATCTCGGCTATGGCTACACCTTC,CASTRNNLGYGYTF
NA,TRBV9,TRBJ2-5,NA,TGTGCCAGCAGCGTAGAGAGGCAAGAGACCCAGTACTTC,CASSVERQETQYF
NA,TRBV18,TRBJ2-6,NA,TGTGCCAGCTCACAAACAGGGAGCTCTGGGGCCAACGTCCTGACTTTC,CASSQTGSSGANVLTF
NA,TRBV5-6,TRBJ2-7,NA,TGTGCCAGCAGACAGACAGGGAGGAGGCCCTACGAGCAGTACTTC,CASRQTGRRPYEQYF
NA,TRBV5-1,TRBJ2-1,NA,TGCGCCAGCAGCTTTATACCAGGGGACGTGAATGAGCAGTTCTTC,CASSFIPGDVNEQFF
NA,TRBV6-5,TRBJ2-1,NA,TGTGCCAGCAGGGACCGGGACACTCCCTACAATGAGCAGTTCTTC,CASRDRDTPYNEQFF
NA,TRBV27,TRBJ2-7,TRBD2,TGTGCCAGCAGAAAAGGACTAGCGGGAGCATACGAGCAGTACTTC,CASRKGLAGAYEQYF
NA,TRBV7-2,TRBJ2-5,NA,TGTGCCAGCAGCCGTAATACAGGGATAGCAGAGACCCAGTACTTC,CASSRNTGIAETQYF
NA,TRBV7-8,TRBJ2-1,TRBD1,TGTGCCAGCAGCCCCGGGACAGGGGTCTACAATGAGCAGTTCTTC,CASSPGTGVYNEQFF
NA,TRBV2,TRBJ2-1,TRBD2,TGTGCCAGCAGGAGGACTAGCGGGAGTTATGAGCAGTTCTTC,CASRRTSGSYEQFF
NA,TRBV5-1,TRBJ2-2,NA,TGCGCCAGCAGCCCCCGGGGTGGGACGAACACCGGGGAGCTGTTTTTT,CASSPRGGTNTGELFF
once,TRBV3-1/TRBV3-2,TRBJ1-3,NA,TGTGCCAGCAGCCAAGACAGCTCTGGAAACACCATATATTTT,CASSQDSSGNTIYF
NA,TRBV3-1/TRBV3-2,TRBJ1-6,NA,TGTGCCAGCAGCCAAACTTCAAGCTCACCCCTCCACTTT,CASSQTSSSPLHF
NA,TRBV7-2,TRBJ1-5,TRBD1,TGTGCCAGCAGCCCTGGGACAGCCCGTAATCAGCCCCAGCATTTT,CASSPGTARNQPQHF
NA,TRBV6-2/TRBV6-3,TRBJ2-3,TRBD2,TGTGCCAGCAGTTACGGACTAGCAGGCACAGATACGCAGTATTTT,CASSYGLAGTDTQYF
NA,TRBV7-2,TRBJ2-2,NA,TGTGCCAGCAGCTCGACCGGGGAGCTGTTTTTT,CASSSTGELFF
NA,TRBV24-1,TRBJ2-2,TRBD1,TGTGCCACCAGTGAGTTCAGGGGGCGAACCGGAGACACCGGGGAGCTGTTTTTT,CATSEFRGRTGDTGELFF
once,TRBV30,TRBJ1-5,NA,TGTGCCTGGAGCGGGGATAGCAATCAGCCCCAGCATTTT,CAWSGDSNQPQHF
NA,TRBV28,TRBJ1-4,NA,TGTGCCAGCAGCCGTAGAGGGGGGGCTAATGAAAAACTGTTTTTT,CASSRRGGANEKLFF
NA,TRBV30,TRBJ2-4,NA,TGTGCCTGGAGTCTGACAGGAGCCAAAAACATTCAGTACTTC,CAWSLTGAKNIQYF
NA,TRBV10-3,TRBJ2-2,TRBD1,TGTGCCATCAGAAGGGACAGGGGGCAAGCCGGGGAGCTGTTTTTT,CAIRRDRGQAGELFF
NA,TRBV11-3,TRBJ1-1,NA,TGTGCCAGCAGCTTTTCCGGGGGCGAGTTGAACACTGAAGCTTTCTTT,CASSFSGGELNTEAFF
NA,TRBV4-2,TRBJ2-5,TRBD2,TGTGCCAGCAGCCAAGATCCAGCGGGAGGTCCTAGTGAGACCCAGTACTTC,CASSQDPAGGPSETQYF
NA,TRBV28,TRBJ2-7,NA,TGTGCCAGCAGCCTCAGGGGGGCGGCGGGGAAGGCCTACGAGCAGTACTTC,CASSLRGAAGKAYEQYF
NA,TRBV19,TRBJ2-7,NA,TGTGCCAGCAGACGTGCCTACGAGCAGTACTTC,CASRRAYEQYF
NA,TRBV2,TRBJ2-7,NA,TGTGCCAGCAGGGGGGCAGCGGACGAGCAGTACTTC,CASRGAADEQYF
NA,TRBV10-3,TRBJ2-3,TRBD2,TGTGCCACCGCGGGTGCGGGAGGGATAGATACGCAGTATTTT,CATAGAGGIDTQYF
NA,TRBV18,TRBJ2-7,NA,TGTGCCAGCTCACCAATAGGGAGATCTACCTACGAGCAGTACTTC,CASSPIGRSTYEQYF
few,TRBV2,TRBJ1-1,NA,TGTGCCAGCAGTGAGAGGACACAGAACACTGAAGCTTTCTTT,CASSERTQNTEAFF
NA,TRBV15,TRBJ2-6,TRBD2,TGTGCCACCAGTCCCGGGGGGGTATTTCGGTCTGGGGCCAACGTCCTGACTTTC,CATSPGGVFRSGANVLTF
NA,TRBV18,TRBJ1-5,NA,TGTGCCAGCTCACCCCAGGGGAACCAGCCCCAGCATTTT,CASSPQGNQPQHF
NA,TRBV7-2,TRBJ2-7,NA,TGTGCCAGCGGGCAGGGGTCATACGAGCAGTACTTC,CASGQGSYEQYF
NA,TRBV5-1,TRBJ2-3,NA,TGCGCCAGCAGCTTAACAGATACGCAGTATTTT,CASSLTDTQYF
few,TRBV7-8,TRBJ1-6,NA,TGTGCCAGCAGCTTAGCCCCGAATCCACCCCTCCACTTT,CASSLAPNPPLHF
NA,TRBV5-1,TRBJ2-3,TRBD2,TGCGCCAGCAGCTTGGCGGTAGCGGGAGAGCCAGATACGCAGTATTTT,CASSLAVAGEPDTQYF
NA,TRBV10-1,TRBJ1-2,NA,TGCGCCAGCAGTGACGGGGACGGCTATGGCTACACCTTC,CASSDGDGYGYTF
NA,TRBV11-2,TRBJ2-7,NA,TGTGCCAGCAAGGGTGTGAGGGGCTACGAGCAGTACTTC,CASKGVRGYEQYF
NA,TRBV24-1,TRBJ1-4,NA,TGTGCCACCAGTGATTTTGGGCAGGGACTCGAAAAACTGTTTTTT,CATSDFGQGLEKLFF
NA,TRBV2,TRBJ1-5,TRBD1,TGTGCCAGCAGGAGGGGACAGGGGGGAAGTTTATGGGATCAGCCCCAGCATTTT,CASRRGQGGSLWDQPQHF
NA,TRBV28,TRBJ2-7,TRBD1,TGTGCCAGCAGTGATACAGGGGGCTCCACGTACGAGCAGTACTTC,CASSDTGGSTYEQYF
NA,TRBV5-6,TRBJ2-7,NA,TGTGCCAGCAGCTTGGTAGGTTTGGAGCAGTACTTC,CASSLVGLEQYF
NA,TRBV7-9,TRBJ2-7,TRBD2,TGTGCCAGCAGCTCCCATGGGGGGGTACAGTACTTC,CASSSHGGVQYF
NA,TRBV6-4,TRBJ2-3,NA,TGTGCCAGCAGTGACCGGACAGACACAGATACGCAGTATTTT,CASSDRTDTDTQYF
NA,TRBV9,TRBJ2-3,NA,TGTGCCAGCAGCGCCGACAGATTCACAGATACGCAGTATTTT,CASSADRFTDTQYF
NA,TRBV7-6,TRBJ2-5,NA,TGTGCCAGCAGTATTGGGCCCACCTCGCCGGCTGAGACCCAGTACTTC,CASSIGPTSPAETQYF
few,TRBV30,TRBJ2-2,NA,TGTGCCTGGAGTCCGTACACCGGGGAGCTGTTTTTT,CAWSPYTGELFF
NA,TRBV9,TRBJ2-2,TRBD2,TGTGCCAGCAGCCCCGAGGGACTAGCGGATGTCGGGGAGCTGTTTTTT,CASSPEGLADVGELFF
NA,TRBV6-4,TRBJ1-3,TRBD1,TGTGCCAGCAGCCCGACAGGGAGCTCTGGAAACACCATATATTTT,CASSPTGSSGNTIYF
once,TRBV9,TRBJ2-3,TRBD2,TGTGCCAGCAGCGTAGGTGGCGGGAGCTACACAGATACGCAGTATTTT,CASSVGGGSYTDTQYF
NA,TRBV11-1,TRBJ2-5,NA,TGTGCCAGCAGCTCTAAGGGATTACCCGGGGACCAGTACTTC,CASSSKGLPGDQYF
NA,TRBV10-2,TRBJ1-3,NA,TGCGCCAGCAGTGAGGGATACTCTGGAAACACCATATATTTT,CASSEGYSGNTIYF
NA,TRBV29-1,TRBJ2-3,NA,TGCAGCGTATATCGGGACCCAGATACGCAGTATTTT,CSVYRDPDTQYF
NA,TRBV5-1,TRBJ2-7,NA,TGCGCCAGAGCACCTAGCGAGAGCAAATCCTACGAGCAGTACTTC,CARAPSESKSYEQYF
NA,TRBV29-1,TRBJ2-7,NA,TGCAGCGTTGAAGCGGGGGACAGTCCCTACGAGCAGTACTTC,CSVEAGDSPYEQYF
NA,TRBV18,TRBJ2-1,TRBD1,TGTGCCAGCTCACCCGACAGGGGGCCCTACAATGAGCAGTTCTTC,CASSPDRGPYNEQFF
NA,TRBV11-2,TRBJ1-4,NA,TGTGCCAGCAGCCCCGAAGGAAAACCTAATAATGAAAAACTGTTTTTT,CASSPEGKPNNEKLFF